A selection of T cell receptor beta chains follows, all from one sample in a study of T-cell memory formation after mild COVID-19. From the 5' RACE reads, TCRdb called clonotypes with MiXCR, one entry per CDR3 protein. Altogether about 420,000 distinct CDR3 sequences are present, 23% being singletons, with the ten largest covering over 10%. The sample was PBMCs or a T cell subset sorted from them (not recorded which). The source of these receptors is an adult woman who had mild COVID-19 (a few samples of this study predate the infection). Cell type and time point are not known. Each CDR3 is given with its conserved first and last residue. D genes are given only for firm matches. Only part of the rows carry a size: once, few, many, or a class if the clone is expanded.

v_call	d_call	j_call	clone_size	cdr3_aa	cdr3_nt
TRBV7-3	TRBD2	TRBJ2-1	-	CASSFQMGLAGGHNEQFF	TGTGCCAGCAGCTTTCAGATGGGACTAGCGGGAGGCCACAATGAGCAGTTCTTC
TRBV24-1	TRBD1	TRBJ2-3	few	CATRRDRGTDTQYF	TGTGCCACCAGGCGGGACAGGGGCACAGATACGCAGTATTTT
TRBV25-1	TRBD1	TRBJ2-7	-	CASGPGQGTYEQYF	TGTGCCAGCGGGCCGGGACAGGGAACCTACGAGCAGTACTTC
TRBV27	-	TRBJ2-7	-	CASTSQGEQYF	TGTGCCAGCACCTCCCAGGGCGAGCAGTACTTC
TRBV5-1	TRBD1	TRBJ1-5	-	CASSIGTGDGNQPQHF	TGCGCCAGCAGCATCGGGACAGGGGATGGCAATCAGCCCCAGCATTTT
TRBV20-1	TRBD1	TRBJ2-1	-	CSDRGPGNEQFF	TGCAGTGACAGGGGGCCAGGCAATGAGCAGTTCTTC
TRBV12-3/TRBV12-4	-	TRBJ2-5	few	CASSLVRGETQYF	TGTGCCAGCAGTTTAGTAAGAGGGGAGACCCAGTACTTC
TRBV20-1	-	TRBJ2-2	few	CSARKDRSAGELFF	TGCAGTGCTAGAAAGGACCGATCCGCCGGGGAGCTGTTTTTT
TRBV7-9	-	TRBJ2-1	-	CASVSESSYNEQFF	TGTGCCAGCGTAAGCGAGAGCTCCTACAATGAGCAGTTCTTC
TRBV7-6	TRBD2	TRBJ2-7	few	CASSPPASGSYEQYF	TGTGCCAGCAGCCCGCCGGCTAGCGGCTCCTACGAGCAGTACTTC
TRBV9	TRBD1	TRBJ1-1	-	CASSVVGQGTVEAFF	TGTGCCAGCAGCGTAGTAGGGCAAGGGACAGTTGAAGCTTTCTTT
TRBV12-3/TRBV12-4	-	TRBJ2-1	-	CASSPLSGPDYNEQFF	TGTGCCAGCAGCCCTTTGAGTGGACCGGACTACAATGAGCAGTTCTTC
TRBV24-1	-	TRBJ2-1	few	CATSDWGINEQFF	TGTGCCACCAGTGATTGGGGCATCAATGAGCAGTTCTTC
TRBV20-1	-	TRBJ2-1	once	CSANGLANEQFF	TGCAGTGCCAACGGCCTAGCAAATGAGCAGTTCTTC
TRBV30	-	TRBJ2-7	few	CAWSVSETYEQYF	TGTGCCTGGAGTGTTTCCGAGACCTACGAGCAGTACTTC
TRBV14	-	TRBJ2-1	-	CASSLQSNYNEQFF	TGTGCCAGCAGCCTCCAGAGTAACTACAATGAGCAGTTCTTC
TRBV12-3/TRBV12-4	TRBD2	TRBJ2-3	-	CASSFTSGSDTQYF	TGTGCCAGCAGTTTCACTAGCGGGAGCGATACGCAGTATTTT